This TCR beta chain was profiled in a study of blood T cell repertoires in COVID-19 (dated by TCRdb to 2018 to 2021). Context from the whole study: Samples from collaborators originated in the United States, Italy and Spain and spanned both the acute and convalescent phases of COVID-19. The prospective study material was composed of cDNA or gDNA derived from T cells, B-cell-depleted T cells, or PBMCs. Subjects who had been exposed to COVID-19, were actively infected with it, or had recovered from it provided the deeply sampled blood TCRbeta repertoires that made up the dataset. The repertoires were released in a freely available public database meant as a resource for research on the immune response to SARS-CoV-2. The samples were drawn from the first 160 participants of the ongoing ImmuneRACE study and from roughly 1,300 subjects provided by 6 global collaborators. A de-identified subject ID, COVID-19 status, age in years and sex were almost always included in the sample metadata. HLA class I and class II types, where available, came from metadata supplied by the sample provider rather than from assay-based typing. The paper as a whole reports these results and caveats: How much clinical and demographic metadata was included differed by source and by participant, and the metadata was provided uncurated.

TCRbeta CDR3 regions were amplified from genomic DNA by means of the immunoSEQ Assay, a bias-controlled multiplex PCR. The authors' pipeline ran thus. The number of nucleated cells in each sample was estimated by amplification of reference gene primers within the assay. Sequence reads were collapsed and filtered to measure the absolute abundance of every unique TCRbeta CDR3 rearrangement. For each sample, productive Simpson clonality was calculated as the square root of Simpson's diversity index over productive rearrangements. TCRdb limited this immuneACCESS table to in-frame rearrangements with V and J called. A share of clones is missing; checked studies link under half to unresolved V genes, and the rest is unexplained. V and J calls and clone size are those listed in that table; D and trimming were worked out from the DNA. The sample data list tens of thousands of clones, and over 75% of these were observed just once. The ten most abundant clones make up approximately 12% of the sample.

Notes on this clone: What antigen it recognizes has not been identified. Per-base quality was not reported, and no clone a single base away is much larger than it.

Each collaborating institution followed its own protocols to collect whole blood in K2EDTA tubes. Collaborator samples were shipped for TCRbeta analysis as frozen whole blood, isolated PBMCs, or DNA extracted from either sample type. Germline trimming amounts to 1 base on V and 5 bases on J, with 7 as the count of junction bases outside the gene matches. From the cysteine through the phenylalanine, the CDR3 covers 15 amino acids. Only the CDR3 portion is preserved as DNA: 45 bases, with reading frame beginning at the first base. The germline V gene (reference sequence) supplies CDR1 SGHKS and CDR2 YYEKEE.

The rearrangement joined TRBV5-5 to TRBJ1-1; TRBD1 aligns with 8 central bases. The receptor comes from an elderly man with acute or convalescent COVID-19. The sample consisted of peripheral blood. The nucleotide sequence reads TGTGCCAGCAGCTTGATACCCCGGACAGGGACTGAAGCTTTCTTT. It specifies CASSLIPRTGTEAFF.